These T cell receptor beta chains were read from a single sample in a study of T cells after yellow fever vaccination. Using its own MiXCR run on the 5' RACE reads, TCRdb lists one record per CDR3 protein. In the table there are around 350,000 distinct CDR3 sequences, 6.2% of which are singletons. The sample here was PBMCs, taken 5 days after the yellow fever booster vaccination. These receptors were collected from a man in his thirties or forties who received the YFV17D yellow fever vaccine. CDR3s include the opening cysteine and the closing phenylalanine or tryptophan. Each record gives: CDR3 length, V gene, CDR3 protein.

13	TRBV6-1	CASREGLGDTQYF
15	TRBV11-3	CASSLGTSGSNEQYF
15	TRBV5-1	CASSPWGSSEETQYF
12	TRBV20-1	CSATGGQETQYF
14	TRBV15	CATSRGQLDTEAFF
16	TRBV29-1	CSSTGRAGGRTDTQYF
15	TRBV5-1	CASSLASNGEGEQYF
14	TRBV6-2/TRBV6-3	CASSYFVPADTQYF
12	TRBV3-1	CASSPLPGEQYF
12	TRBV12-3/TRBV12-4	CASRWDSYEQYF
15	TRBV20-1	CSAGQGALRNQPQHF
15	TRBV6-2/TRBV6-3	CASSLYSTGKETQYF
13	TRBV20-1	CSASGYNQETQYF
15	TRBV7-2	CASSPTLAGDGTQYF
16	TRBV7-2	CASSLETGRPRNEQFF
13	TRBV12-3/TRBV12-4	CASTAYGSGELFF
15	TRBV5-4	CASSLGTGENTEAFF
14	TRBV4-2	CASSQEWNSALGGF
12	TRBV20-1	CSALQGSHEQYF
13	TRBV7-2	CASSKTANTEAFF
12	TRBV12-3/TRBV12-4	CASTPQGYEQFF
14	TRBV25-1	CASSRESSYNEQFF
14	TRBV7-3	CASSWGQANSPLHF
12	TRBV11-2	CASRKPGDTQYF
16	TRBV10-2	CASSEIHRDRVGEQYF
15	TRBV7-3	CASSRFGTSDNEQFF
13	TRBV2	CASSEVQGPGYTF
12	TRBV7-8	CASTQGSDTQYF
11	TRBV5-4	CASSYGGEQFF
17	TRBV7-6	CASSPRALLGRSDTQYF
16	TRBV9	CASSVGDGQTNYGYTF
14	TRBV4-3	CASSPATGGDEQYF
16	TRBV15	CATSSGDRGWGETQYF
15	TRBV12-3/TRBV12-4	CASRSRSGKDNEQFF
13	TRBV2	CATSPTEYNEQFF
15	TRBV12-3/TRBV12-4	CASSSGGRGPYEQYF
15	TRBV7-3	CASRTGTGGTGELFF
17	TRBV23-1	CASSPGTELVSYNEQFF
11	TRBV12-3/TRBV12-4	CASSFVDTQYF
15	TRBV14	CASSQALGPSYEQYF
14	TRBV3-1	CASSQASGNQPQHF
14	TRBV12-3/TRBV12-4	CASSFSSGPQPQHF
14	TRBV5-1	CASSLARAAETQYF
14	TRBV7-2	CASRSGLATGELFF
17	TRBV21-1	CASSNLSARENFYEQYF
15	TRBV9	CASSVASSGANVLTF
16	TRBV5-1	CASSLGGTDSNQPQHF
11	TRBV7-9	CGGLSTYEQYF
14	TRBV12-3/TRBV12-4	CASSLRTGGDDAFF
16	TRBV11-2	CASSLRVRGGEDEQFF
15	TRBV3-1	CASSLRPDRLYEQYF
15	TRBV7-2	CASVRTVTNTGELFF
15	TRBV7-9	CASSRAGSRYNEQFF
14	TRBV29-1	CSVLLWGMTTGYTF
15	TRBV20-1	CSARDPRGRSNEQFF
13	TRBV20-1	CSAPLSGGDEQYF
13	TRBV20-1	CSARKDTTYEQYF
15	TRBV9	CASSGLGEGTDTQYF
15	TRBV5-5	CASSLRIARQETQYF